This TCR beta chain was found in a study of shared T cell receptors in the human thymus. Clones were sequenced by immunoSEQ multiplex PCR, and TCRdb holds only the in-frame ones, with some missing. The sample contains about 500,000 clones, 75% to 85% of which appear only once. V dropped 0 bases and J dropped 1; count of bases not matched to a gene: 5. Germline CDR1 reads LGHNA; CDR2 reads YNFKEQ. This CDR3 has 16 residues. These data are also associated with another study on human thymus T cells. That paper states: Thymic material originated from resections removed in the course of corrective heart surgery. As related research reported, thymic repertoires overlapped highly among unrelated individuals.

Input material: thymocytes. V and J are TRBV4-2 and TRBJ2-7, with 8 positions matching TRBD2. The sequence derives from a boy under two years old with a congenital heart defect. CDR3 DNA sequence: TGTGCCAGCAGCCAAGAGGCGACTAGCGTATCCTACGAGCAGTACTTC. Protein product: CASSQEATSVSYEQYF.